The clone carrying this T cell receptor (beta chain) was seen once. The antigen is undetermined. The entry originates in a study of OX40 agonist ivuxolimab in advanced cancers. Overall study context: Ivuxolimab is a fully human IgG2 antibody that activates OX40 (CD134). Findings and limits, study-wide: Clonal expansion was among the lowest in partial responders at 0.1-3.0 mg/kg, especially CD8+. Expanded clones were, on average, more numerous among CD8+ T cells than CD4+.

V shed 0 bases and J 2 bases; nucleotides not matched to a gene: 6. This CDR3 contains 18 residues. The germline gives CDR1 SGDLS, CDR2 YYNGEE. TCRdb's copy holds only in-frame clones and misses some; the assay was immunoSEQ multiplex PCR. This sample carries about 73,000 clones, about 86% of them seen once, and the ten largest clones take 0.65% to 0.9%. This receptor was taken from an adult with an advanced solid tumor such as melanoma, head and neck, liver or kidney cancer. The sequencing used CD4+ or CD8+ T cells sorted from blood, collected in a trial of the OX40 agonist ivuxolimab. The gene calls are TRBV9 and TRBJ2-2; 11 nucleotides line up with TRBD2. CDR3 bases: TGTGCCAGCAGCGTAGTGGCGCTAGCGGGGGGAAACACCGGGGAGCTGTTTTTT. Protein: CASSVVALAGGNTGELFF.